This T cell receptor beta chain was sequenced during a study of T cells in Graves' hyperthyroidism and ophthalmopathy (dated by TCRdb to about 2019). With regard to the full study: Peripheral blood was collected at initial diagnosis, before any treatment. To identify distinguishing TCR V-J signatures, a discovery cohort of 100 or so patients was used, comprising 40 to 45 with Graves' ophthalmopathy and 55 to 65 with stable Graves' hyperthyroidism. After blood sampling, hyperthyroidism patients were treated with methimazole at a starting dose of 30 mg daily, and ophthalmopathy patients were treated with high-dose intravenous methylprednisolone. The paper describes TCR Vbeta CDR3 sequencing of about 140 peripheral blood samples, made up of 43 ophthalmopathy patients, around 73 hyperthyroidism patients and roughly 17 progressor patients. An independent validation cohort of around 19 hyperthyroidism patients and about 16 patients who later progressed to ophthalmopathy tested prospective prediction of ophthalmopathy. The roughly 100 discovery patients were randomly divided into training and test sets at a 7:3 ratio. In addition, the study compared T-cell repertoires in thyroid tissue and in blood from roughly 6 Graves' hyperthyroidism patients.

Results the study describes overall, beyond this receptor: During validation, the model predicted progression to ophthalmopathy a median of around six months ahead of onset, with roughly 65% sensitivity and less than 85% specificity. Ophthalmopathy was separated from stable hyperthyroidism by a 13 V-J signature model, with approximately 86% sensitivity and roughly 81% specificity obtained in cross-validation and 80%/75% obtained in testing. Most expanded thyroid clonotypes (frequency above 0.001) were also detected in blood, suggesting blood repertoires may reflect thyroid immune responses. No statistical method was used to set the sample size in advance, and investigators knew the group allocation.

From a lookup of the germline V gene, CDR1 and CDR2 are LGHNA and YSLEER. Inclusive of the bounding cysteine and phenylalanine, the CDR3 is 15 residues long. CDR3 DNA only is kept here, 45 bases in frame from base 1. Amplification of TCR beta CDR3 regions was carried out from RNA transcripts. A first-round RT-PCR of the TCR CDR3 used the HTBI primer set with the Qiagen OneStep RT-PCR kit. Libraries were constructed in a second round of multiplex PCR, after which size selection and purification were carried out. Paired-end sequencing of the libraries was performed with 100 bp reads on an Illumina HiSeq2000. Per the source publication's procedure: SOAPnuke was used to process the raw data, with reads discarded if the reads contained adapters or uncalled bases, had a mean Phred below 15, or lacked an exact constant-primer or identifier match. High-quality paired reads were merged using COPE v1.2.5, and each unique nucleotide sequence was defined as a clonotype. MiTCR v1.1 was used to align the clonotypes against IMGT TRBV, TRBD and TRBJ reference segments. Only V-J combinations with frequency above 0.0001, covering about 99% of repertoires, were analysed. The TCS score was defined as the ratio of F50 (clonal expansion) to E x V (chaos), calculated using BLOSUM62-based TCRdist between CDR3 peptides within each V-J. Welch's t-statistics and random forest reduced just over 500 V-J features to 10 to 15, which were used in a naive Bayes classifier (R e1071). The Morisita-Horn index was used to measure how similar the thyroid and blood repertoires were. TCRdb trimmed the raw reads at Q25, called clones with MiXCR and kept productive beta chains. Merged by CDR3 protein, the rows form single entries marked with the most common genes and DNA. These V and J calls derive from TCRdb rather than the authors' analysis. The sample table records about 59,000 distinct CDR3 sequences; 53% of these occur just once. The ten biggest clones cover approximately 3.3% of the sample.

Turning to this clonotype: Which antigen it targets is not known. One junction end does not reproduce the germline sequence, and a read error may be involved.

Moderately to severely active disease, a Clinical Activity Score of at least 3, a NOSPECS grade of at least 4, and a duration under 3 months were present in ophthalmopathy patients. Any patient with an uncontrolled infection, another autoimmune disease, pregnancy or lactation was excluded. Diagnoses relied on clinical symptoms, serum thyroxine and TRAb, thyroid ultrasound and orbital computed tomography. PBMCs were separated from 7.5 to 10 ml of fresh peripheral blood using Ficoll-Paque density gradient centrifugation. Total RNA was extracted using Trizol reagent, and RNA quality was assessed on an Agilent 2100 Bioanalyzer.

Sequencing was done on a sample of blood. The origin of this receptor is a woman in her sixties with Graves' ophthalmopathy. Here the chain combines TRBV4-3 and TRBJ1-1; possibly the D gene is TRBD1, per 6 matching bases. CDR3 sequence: CAGSPGQGSLGEAFF. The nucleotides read TGCGCCGGCAGCCCCGGGCAGGGGTCTCTAGGGGAAGCTTTCTTT.